The clone carrying this TCR beta chain appeared a few times. Its target is unknown. This entry belongs to a study of vaccination and CD4 T cells after COVID-19. On the study more broadly: Cultures designated as controls were supplied with a CEFX pool, an HIV-1 Nef pool, or no peptide.

V lost 5 bases to trimming and J lost 4 bases; unmatched junction nucleotides: 15. This CDR3 has 17 amino acids. Germline lookup yields CDR1 DFQATT and CDR2 SNEGSKA (reference sequence). This sample's treatment: approximately nine-day PBMC culture with coronavirus spike peptide pools or control peptides (ViraFEST assay). Following culture for about ten days, CD4+ T cells were isolated by negative selection. CD4+ T cells that had been cultured provided DNA sequenced with the Oncomine TCR Beta short-read assay. TCRdb passed the PCR reads through MiXCR, listing each CDR3 protein once. The sample has under 20,000 distinct CDR3 sequences, over 25% seen once.

This sequence originates from a human donor with COVID-19. Sequencing was done on a sample of cultured CD4+ T cells from blood. V and J are TRBV20-1 and TRBJ2-2; 8 bases match TRBD2. CDR3 protein: CSARGGGGGPRTGELFF. The CDR3 coding sequence is TGCAGTGCTCGGGGGGGTGGCGGGGGGCCCCGCACCGGGGAGCTGTTTTTT.